The rows below give T cell receptor beta chains drawn from one sample of a study of PD-L1 blockade in urothelial cancer. Using immunoSEQ multiplex PCR, the repertoire was profiled, and TCRdb retains in-frame clones only, with some absent. The sample includes about 40,000 clones, around 84% of them seen just once. Sequencing was performed on PBMCs, taken around atezolizumab (anti-PD-L1) treatment. These TCRs come from a man aged 35-49 years with urothelial cancer. The CDR3 runs from the conserved cysteine through the conserved F or W. The D gene is left open where the match is weak. The size entry is marked missing in some rows and otherwise reads once, few, many or a size class.

j_call d_call v_call clone_size cdr3_aa cdr3_nt
TRBJ2-7 TRBD2 TRBV28 - CASAFTSGRYEQYF TGTGCCAGCGCATTTACTAGCGGGAGATACGAGCAGTACTTC
TRBJ1-1 - TRBV28 - CASRRGTEAFF TGTGCCAGCAGGCGGGGGACTGAAGCTTTCTTT
TRBJ1-1 - TRBV9 medium-sized CASSVGSGADTEAFF TGTGCCAGCAGCGTTGGGTCAGGAGCGGACACTGAAGCTTTCTTT
TRBJ1-5 - TRBV6-1 - CASRHPGSLNPQHF TGTGCCAGCAGACACCCGGGGTCCTTAAACCCCCAGCATTTT
TRBJ2-7 - TRBV6-5 once CASSFGGSYEQYF TGTGCCAGCAGCTTCGGCGGTTCCTACGAGCAGTACTTC
TRBJ2-5 - TRBV5-6 - CASSRKPAAKETQYF TGTGCCAGCAGCCGGAAGCCAGCGGCCAAAGAGACCCAGTACTTC
TRBJ2-3 TRBD2 TRBV7-3 few CASSRGAGTDTQYF TGTGCCAGCAGCCGGGGAGCGGGGACAGATACGCAGTATTTT
TRBJ2-7 TRBD1 TRBV15 - CATRPDRGLSYEQYF TGTGCCACCAGACCGGACAGGGGGCTTTCCTACGAGCAGTACTTC
TRBJ1-2 TRBD1 TRBV6-4 - CASSRQSGTVDGYTF TGTGCCAGCAGTCGCCAATCGGGGACAGTAGATGGCTACACCTTC
TRBJ2-2 TRBD2 TRBV28 - CASSFIAGMTGELFF TGTGCCAGCAGTTTCATAGCGGGTATGACCGGGGAGCTGTTTTTT
TRBJ2-7 TRBD2 TRBV6-1 - CASSASGTYEQYF TGTGCCAGCAGTGCTAGCGGGACCTACGAGCAGTACTTC
TRBJ1-1 TRBD1 TRBV27 - CASSRTGMNTEAFF TGTGCCAGCAGTCGGACAGGAATGAACACTGAAGCTTTCTTT
TRBJ2-2 - TRBV9 - CASSVVTNTGELFF TGTGCCAGCAGCGTAGTAACTAACACCGGGGAGCTGTTTTTT
TRBJ2-3 - TRBV5-1 - CASSLSTDTQYF TGCGCCAGCAGCCTGAGCACAGATACGCAGTATTTT
TRBJ2-1 - TRBV6-5 - CASSWDEGTEQFF TGTGCCAGCAGTTGGGATGAGGGGACAGAGCAGTTCTTC
TRBJ1-2 - TRBV30 - CGWGTPANYGYTF TGTGGCTGGGGGACACCAGCTAACTATGGCTACACCTTC
TRBJ2-3 - TRBV5-1 few CASSLTGSTDTQYF TGCGCCAGCAGCTTGACGGGTAGCACAGATACGCAGTATTTT
TRBJ2-1 - TRBV7-9 - CASSSTPTSRTKHEQFF TGTGCCAGCAGCTCAACTCCCACTAGCAGGACTAAGCATGAGCAGTTCTTC
TRBJ1-4 - TRBV18 - CASSPRENEKLFF TGTGCCAGCTCACCCCGGGAAAATGAAAAACTGTTTTTT
TRBJ2-2 TRBD2 TRBV29-1 - CSGSSGENTGELFF TGCAGCGGCTCTAGCGGAGAGAACACCGGGGAGCTGTTTTTT
TRBJ2-3 - TRBV6-1 - CASKLESATDTQYF TGTGCCAGTAAGTTGGAGTCCGCCACAGATACGCAGTATTTT
TRBJ1-1 - TRBV28 - CASSPPPVTEAFF TGTGCCAGCAGTCCCCCGCCAGTAACTGAAGCTTTCTTT
TRBJ2-4 - TRBV7-2 - CASSLANGNIQYF TGTGCCAGCAGCTTAGCGAACGGAAACATTCAGTACTTC
TRBJ1-1 TRBD1 TRBV7-2 - CASSMTGGRTEAFF TGTGCCAGCAGCATGACAGGGGGTAGGACTGAAGCTTTCTTT
TRBJ2-3 TRBD2 TRBV7-2 - CASSSLGLASTDTQYF TGTGCCAGCAGCTCCCTCGGACTAGCAAGCACAGATACGCAGTATTTT
TRBJ2-3 TRBD2 TRBV9 - CASGGRGTDTQYF TGTGCCAGCGGCGGGAGGGGCACAGATACGCAGTATTTT
TRBJ1-3 - TRBV5-1 - CASSPSSQLGNTIYF TGCGCCAGCAGCCCTTCAAGCCAACTAGGAAACACCATATATTTT
TRBJ1-2 TRBD1 TRBV7-2 once CASSQQGAGGYGYTF TGTGCCAGCAGCCAACAGGGGGCAGGGGGCTATGGCTACACCTTC
TRBJ2-5 - TRBV30 - CAWSVGGVQETQYF TGTGCCTGGAGTGTAGGCGGGGTACAAGAGACCCAGTACTTC
TRBJ1-1 TRBD1 TRBV19 - CASSMNWRDRGNTEAFF TGTGCCAGTAGTATGAATTGGCGGGACAGGGGGAACACTGAAGCTTTCTTT
TRBJ2-3 TRBD1 TRBV6-5 few CASSQGDRPDTQYF TGTGCCAGCAGCCAGGGGGATAGACCAGATACGCAGTATTTT
TRBJ1-4 TRBD1 TRBV7-8 once CASSPGQAHEKLFF TGTGCCAGCAGCCCGGGACAGGCACATGAAAAACTGTTTTTT
TRBJ1-1 TRBD1 TRBV30 few CAWNTGATEAFF TGTGCCTGGAATACAGGGGCCACTGAAGCTTTCTTT
TRBJ1-2 - TRBV30 - CAWSVAGAEGYTF TGTGCCTGGAGTGTAGCAGGGGCAGAGGGCTACACCTTC
TRBJ1-2 TRBD1 TRBV7-2 - CASSLARTGVGGYTF TGTGCCAGCAGCTTGGCTAGGACAGGGGTAGGTGGCTACACCTTC
TRBJ1-2 TRBD1 TRBV2 - CAATPGTGFGYTF TGTGCCGCAACTCCCGGGACAGGGTTTGGCTACACCTTC
TRBJ2-7 - TRBV5-1 once CASSKQSTGLNEQYF TGCGCCAGCAGCAAACAGTCTACAGGGCTCAACGAGCAGTACTTC
TRBJ1-5 - TRBV5-4 - CASSLDNNQPQHF TGTGCCAGCAGCTTAGACAACAATCAGCCCCAGCATTTT
TRBJ1-4 - TRBV15 - CATSRGSGKWGEKLFF TGTGCCACCAGCAGAGGAAGCGGCAAATGGGGTGAAAAACTGTTTTTT
TRBJ2-1 TRBD1 TRBV29-1 - CSVPIPGQSSYNEQFF TGCAGCGTCCCTATCCCGGGACAGAGCTCCTACAATGAGCAGTTCTTC
TRBJ2-1 TRBD2 TRBV19 - CASSKGLAGGEDEQFF TGTGCCAGTAGTAAGGGACTAGCGGGAGGAGAAGATGAGCAGTTCTTC
TRBJ2-7 - TRBV4-3 - CASSLGLGEREQYF TGCGCCAGCAGCCTGGGCCTTGGGGAGCGCGAGCAGTACTTC
TRBJ2-1 - TRBV27 - CASTPGHEQFF TGTGCCAGCACCCCAGGTCATGAGCAGTTCTTC
TRBJ1-5 TRBD1 TRBV5-1 - CASSPSGTGNQPQHF TGCGCCAGCAGCCCCTCCGGGACAGGGAATCAGCCCCAGCATTTT
TRBJ1-2 - TRBV28 - CASSPPTQGGYTF TGTGCCAGCAGTCCCCCCACCCAGGGTGGCTACACCTTC
TRBJ2-7 - TRBV5-1 once CASSLVVSPYEQYF TGCGCCAGCAGCTTGGTAGTTAGCCCCTACGAGCAGTACTTC
TRBJ2-7 TRBD2 TRBV7-6 - CASSLLAVSSYEQYF TGTGCCAGCAGCTTACTAGCGGTCAGCTCCTACGAGCAGTACTTC